Listed below are T cell receptor beta chains from one sample, sequenced in a study of OX40 agonist ivuxolimab in advanced cancers. TCRdb's table, derived via immunoSEQ multiplex PCR, lists solely in-frame clones and lacks some. The data contain approximately 77,000 clones, more than 80% of them seen just once; the ten biggest clones take up around 5.1%. Material: CD4+ or CD8+ T cells sorted from blood, obtained in a trial of the OX40 agonist ivuxolimab. The receptors were sampled from an adult with an advanced solid tumor such as melanoma, head and neck, liver or kidney cancer. Each CDR3 is given with its conserved first and last residue. A D gene is named only where the DNA matches it firmly. Only some rows state a clone size, as once, few, many or a class for expanded clones.

clone_size j_call v_call d_call cdr3_nt cdr3_aa
. TRBJ2-3 TRBV19 . TGTGCCAGTAGGGGTAGCGGCCGTAGGCTCGATACGCAGTATTTT CASRGSGRRLDTQYF
once TRBJ2-3 TRBV7-6 . TGTGCCAGCAGCTTAGGGCTACCCCTTCGAGAGCAGTATTTT CASSLGLPLREQYF
. TRBJ2-7 TRBV7-2 TRBD2 TGTGCCAGCAGTTCAACTAGCGGCAACAACTACGAGCAGTACTTC CASSSTSGNNYEQYF
. TRBJ2-2 TRBV2 . TGTGCCAGCAGTGTGCGGCTAGAGAACACCGGGGAGCTGTTTTTT CASSVRLENTGELFF
. TRBJ1-2 TRBV6-1 TRBD1 TGTGCCAGCACCGGGACAGGGGTTAACTATGGCTACACCTTC CASTGTGVNYGYTF
once TRBJ1-3 TRBV9 TRBD1 TGTGCCTCGGGACAGAAAAACACCATATATTTT CASGQKNTIYF
. TRBJ1-6 TRBV7-2 . TGTGCCAGCAGCTTAGCGGGGTTCAATTCACCCCTCCACTTT CASSLAGFNSPLHF
. TRBJ2-2 TRBV5-6 TRBD1 TGTGCCAGCAGCGCAGGGACAGGGGGCTCCGGGGAGCTGTTTTTT CASSAGTGGSGELFF
. TRBJ2-5 TRBV9 . TGTGCCAGCAGCGTAGCGGGGGAGACCCAGTACTTC CASSVAGETQYF
. TRBJ2-2 TRBV7-3 . TGTGCCAGCAGCTTTGACCCCGCCGTAACCACCGGGGAGCTGTTTTTT CASSFDPAVTTGELFF
. TRBJ2-2 TRBV11-3 . TGTGCCAGCAGTCCTGGGGGGGCCACCGGGGAGCTGTTTTTT CASSPGGATGELFF
. TRBJ2-5 TRBV28 . TGTGCCACCCTCAGGGGCGGGACAGAGACCCAGTACTTC CATLRGGTETQYF
. TRBJ2-7 TRBV2 . TGTGCCAGCAGTGAACGGGGATACGAGCAGTACTTC CASSERGYEQYF
. TRBJ2-7 TRBV2 . TGTGCCAGCAGTGCAACTAGCCTAACAAACTGGGAGCAGTACTTC CASSATSLTNWEQYF
. TRBJ1-1 TRBV19 . TGTGCCAGTAGTATGGGACCCATCACGAACACTGAAGCTTTCTTT CASSMGPITNTEAFF
. TRBJ1-2 TRBV28 . TGTGCCAGCAGTTTAACCGGGAGGGATGGCTACACCTTC CASSLTGRDGYTF
. TRBJ1-3 TRBV29-1 . TGCAGCGCCCTGACACGAGCTCCAGGAAACACCATATATTTT CSALTRAPGNTIYF
. TRBJ2-7 TRBV4-1 . TGCGCCAGCAGCCAACCTAAGCGGTCCTACGAGCAGTACTTC CASSQPKRSYEQYF
. TRBJ2-1 TRBV9 . TGTGCCAGCAGCGTAGCCCCCCCTAGCGTTAATGAGCAGTTCTTC CASSVAPPSVNEQFF
few TRBJ2-2 TRBV2 . TGTGCCAGCATCTACGGACACAACACCGGGGAGCTGTTTTTT CASIYGHNTGELFF
. TRBJ1-4 TRBV7-2 . TGTGCCAGCAGCCCGAGAGGAGGACAAAAGAATGAAAAACTGTTTTTT CASSPRGGQKNEKLFF
. TRBJ2-3 TRBV9 TRBD2 TGTGCCAGCAGCGGGGATAGCGGGTTGAGCACAGATACGCAGTATTTT CASSGDSGLSTDTQYF
. TRBJ2-5 TRBV7-2 TRBD2 TGTGCCAGCTTAGCGGGGGTTAGGGAGACCCAGTACTTC CASLAGVRETQYF
. TRBJ2-3 TRBV5-3 TRBD2 TGTGCCAGAAGCTTGGACCCTAGCGGGAGGTCAGATACGCAGTATTTT CARSLDPSGRSDTQYF
. TRBJ2-3 TRBV6-4 . TGTGCCAGCAGTGAAGGGGGGAGCACAGATACGCAGTATTTT CASSEGGSTDTQYF
. TRBJ1-5 TRBV9 . TGTGCCAGCAGCGTAGGAGGGAGCAATCAGCCCCAGCATTTT CASSVGGSNQPQHF
. TRBJ2-1 TRBV27 . TGTGCCAGCAGTCTACTAGTAGGGTCCTACAATGAGCAGTTCTTC CASSLLVGSYNEQFF
. TRBJ2-7 TRBV12-2 . TGTGCAAGTCGCTCACATTCAGTGGGTGAGCAGTACTTC CASRSHSVGEQYF
. TRBJ1-3 TRBV19 . TGTGCCAGTAGTATTGGGGGGAGCTCTGGAAACACCATATATTTT CASSIGGSSGNTIYF